This TCR beta chain was recovered during a study of T cell changes during pregnancy in multiple sclerosis. Method: immunoSEQ multiplex PCR; TCRdb's copy keeps in-frame clones and lacks some. The sample holds 25,000 to 35,000 clones, about 89% seen once. There are 14 residues in the CDR3. V was pared by 2 bases and J by 4 bases, with 13 bases between. Germline-derived CDR1 and CDR2 are SGHNT and YYREEE (reference sequence). This receptor was taken from a female donor with multiple sclerosis, enrolled in a pregnancy study. This sample comprised CD8+ T cells from peripheral blood mononuclear cells, obtained in the second trimester of pregnancy. The chain joins TRBV5-4 to TRBJ2-7; a possible D gene is TRBD1 (6 bases). The CDR3 sequence is CASSFMGALYEQYF. Here the CDR3 DNA reads TGTGCCAGCAGCTTTATGGGGGCCCTATACGAGCAGTACTTC.